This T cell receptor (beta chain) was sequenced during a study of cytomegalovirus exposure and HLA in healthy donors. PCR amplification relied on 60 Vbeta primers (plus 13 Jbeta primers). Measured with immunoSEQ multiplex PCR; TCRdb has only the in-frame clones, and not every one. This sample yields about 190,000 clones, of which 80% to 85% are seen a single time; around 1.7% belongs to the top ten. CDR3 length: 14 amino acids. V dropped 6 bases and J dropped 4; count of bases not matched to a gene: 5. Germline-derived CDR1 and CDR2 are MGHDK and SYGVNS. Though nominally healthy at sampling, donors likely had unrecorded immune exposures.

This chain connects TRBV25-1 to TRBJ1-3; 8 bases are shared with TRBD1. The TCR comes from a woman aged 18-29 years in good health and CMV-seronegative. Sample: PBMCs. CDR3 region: CASSPRTGGNTIYF. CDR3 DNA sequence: TGTGCCAGCAGCCCTCGGACAGGGGGAAACACCATATATTTT.